The subject of this entry is one T cell receptor beta chain. These data come from a study of blood T cell repertoires in COVID-19. Study-wide context: The origin of the acute and convalescent COVID-19 samples was the United States, Italy and Spain. T cells, B-cell-depleted T cells, or PBMCs provided the cDNA or gDNA that served as material.

The germline gives CDR1 MNHEY, CDR2 SVGEGT. The CDR3 is made up of 16 amino acids. V lost 3 bases and J lost 5; bases outside the gene matches: 7. The protocol was immunoSEQ multiplex PCR, while the TCRdb copy is restricted to in-frame clones and leaves out a portion. This sample carries 380,000 or so clones, around nine tenths of them seen once, and the ten largest clones take 0.9% to 1%. The study recruited people aged about 18 to 90 years across roughly 23 US areas. Donors were grouped by their self-reported clinical history. This sequence joins TRBV6-2 or TRBV6-3 and TRBJ2-7; 13 bases map to TRBD2. Sequencing was done on a sample of PBMCs or T cells enriched from blood (not recorded which). This sequence originates from a woman under 40 with acute COVID-19. The CDR3 loop is CASSYVLAGGQDEQYF. The DNA for the CDR3 is TGTGCCAGCAGTTATGTACTAGCGGGGGGGCAGGACGAGCAGTACTTC.